The clone carrying this T cell receptor beta chain was observed a few times. The sample is drawn from a study of blood T cell repertoires in COVID-19. Those enrolled in Seattle joined during active infection and were followed longitudinally afterward. The CDR3 totals 13 residues. Trimming removed 6 bases from V and 5 bases from J; junction bases left unmatched: 4. Germline lookup yields CDR1 LNHDA and CDR2 SQIVND (reference sequence). In the authors' workflow: Amplifying reference gene primers gave estimates of nucleated cell counts. The data were produced by immunoSEQ multiplex PCR, yet TCRdb's version contains in-frame clones alone and is incomplete. Clone size and the V and J calls come from that table; the DNA yielded D and trimming. In the table there are hundreds of thousands of clones, about 89% of which are singletons.

Sequenced input: peripheral blood. The source of this sequence is a woman aged 50 to 65 with COVID-19, enrolled during active disease. This chain links TRBV19 with TRBJ2-7, with 10 bases matching TRBD1. CDR3 in amino acids: CASSRTGGNEQYF. The CDR3 nucleotides are TGTGCCAGTAGCAGGACAGGGGGGAACGAGCAGTACTTC. The full variable domain, in which reference TRBV19 and TRBJ2-7 provide the parts outside the CDR3, is DGGITQSPKYLFRKEGQNVTLSCEQNLNHDAMYWYRQDPGQGLRLIYYSQIVNDFQKGDIAEGYSVSREKKESFPLTVTSAQKNPTAFYLCASSRTGGNEQYFGPGTRLTVT.